Listed below are T cell receptor beta chains from one sample, sequenced in a study of shared clonotypes between healthy human individuals. TCRdb's copy holds only in-frame clones and misses some; the assay was immunoSEQ multiplex PCR. The sample has about 2,500,000 clones, approximately 94% seen once. The sample was naive CD4+ T cells sorted from blood. These receptors originate from a man aged 18 to 29 in good health. CDR3s leave out the opening cysteine and the closing phenylalanine or tryptophan. Fields, in order: V gene, J gene, CDR3 protein.

TRBV19	TRBJ1-5	ASSIFAAGGQPQH
TRBV6-1	TRBJ2-1	ASSTGVTEQF
TRBV29-1	TRBJ2-2	SVESGTGHGELF
TRBV19	TRBJ2-7	ASSRSGTGAYEQY
TRBV30	TRBJ2-1	AWRRGAGFYNEQF
TRBV29-1	TRBJ2-5	SVVGDSRETQY
TRBV6-1	TRBJ1-2	ASSEASVGGDGYT
TRBV11-2	TRBJ2-7	ASSLGWRDSYEQY
TRBV9	TRBJ2-3	ASSLRDTTGSFTDTQY
TRBV10-3	TRBJ1-4	AISEEGAPNEKLF
TRBV4-3	TRBJ1-4	ASSQETENEKLF
TRBV30	TRBJ1-1	AWKETEAF
TRBV6-1	TRBJ2-4	ASTPGEDIQY
TRBV4-3	TRBJ1-3	ASSQKTGVGNTIY